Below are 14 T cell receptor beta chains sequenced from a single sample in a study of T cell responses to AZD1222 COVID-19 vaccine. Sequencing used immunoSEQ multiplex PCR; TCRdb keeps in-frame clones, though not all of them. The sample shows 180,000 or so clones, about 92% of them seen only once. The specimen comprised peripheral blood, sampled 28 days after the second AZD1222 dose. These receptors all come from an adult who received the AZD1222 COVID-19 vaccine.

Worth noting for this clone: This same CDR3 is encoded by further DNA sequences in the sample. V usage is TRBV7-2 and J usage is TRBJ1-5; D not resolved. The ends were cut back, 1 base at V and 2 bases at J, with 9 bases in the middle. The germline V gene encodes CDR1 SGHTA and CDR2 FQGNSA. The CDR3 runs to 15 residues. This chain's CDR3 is CASSLVRTGNQPQHF. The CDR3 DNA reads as TGTGCCAGCAGCTTAGTACGGACTGGCAATCAGCCCCAGCATTTT. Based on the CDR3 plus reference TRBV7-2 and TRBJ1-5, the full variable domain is GAGVSQSPSNKVTEKGKDVELRCDPISGHTALYWYRQSLGQGLEFLIYFQGNSAPDKSGLPSDRFSAERTGGSVSTLTIQRTQQEDSAVYLCASSLVRTGNQPQHFGDGTRLSIL.

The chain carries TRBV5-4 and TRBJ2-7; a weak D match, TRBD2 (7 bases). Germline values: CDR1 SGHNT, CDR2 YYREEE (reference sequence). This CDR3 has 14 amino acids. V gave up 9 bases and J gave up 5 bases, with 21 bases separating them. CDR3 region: CATQGGGFPHEQYF. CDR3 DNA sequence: TGTGCCACTCAAGGGGGGGGGTTTCCTCACGAGCAGTACTTC.

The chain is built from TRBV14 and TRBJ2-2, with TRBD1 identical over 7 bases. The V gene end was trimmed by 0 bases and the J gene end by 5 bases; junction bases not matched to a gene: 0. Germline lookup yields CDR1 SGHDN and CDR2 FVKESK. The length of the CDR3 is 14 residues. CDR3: CASSQDRGTGELFF. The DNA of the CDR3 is TGTGCCAGCAGCCAAGACAGGGGGACCGGGGAGCTGTTTTTT.

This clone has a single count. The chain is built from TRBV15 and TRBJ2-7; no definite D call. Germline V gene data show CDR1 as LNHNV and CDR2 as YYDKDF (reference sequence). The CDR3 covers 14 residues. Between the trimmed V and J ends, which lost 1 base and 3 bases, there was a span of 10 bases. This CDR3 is CATSRGVGNYEQYF. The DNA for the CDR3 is TGTGCCACCAGCAGAGGAGTCGGTAACTACGAGCAGTACTTC.

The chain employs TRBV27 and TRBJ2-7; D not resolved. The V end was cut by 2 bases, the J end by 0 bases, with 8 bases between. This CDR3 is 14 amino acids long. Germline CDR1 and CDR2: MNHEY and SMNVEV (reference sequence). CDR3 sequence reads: CASSLAVGSYEQYF. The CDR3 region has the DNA TGTGCCAGCAGTTTAGCGGTTGGCTCCTACGAGCAGTACTTC.

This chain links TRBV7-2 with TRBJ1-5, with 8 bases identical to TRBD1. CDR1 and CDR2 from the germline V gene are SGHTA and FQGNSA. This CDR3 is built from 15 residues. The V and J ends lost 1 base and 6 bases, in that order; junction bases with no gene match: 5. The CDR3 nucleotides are TGTGCCAGCAGCTTAGACAGGGGGTTTTTTCAGCCCCAGCATTTT. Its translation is CASSLDRGFFQPQHF.

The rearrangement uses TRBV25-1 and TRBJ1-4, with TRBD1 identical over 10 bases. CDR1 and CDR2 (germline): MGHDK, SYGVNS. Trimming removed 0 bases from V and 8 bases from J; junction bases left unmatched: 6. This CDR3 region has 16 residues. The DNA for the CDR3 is TGTGCCAGCAGTGAATATTGGACAGGGGGAAACGAAAAACTGTTTTTT. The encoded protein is CASSEYWTGGNEKLFF. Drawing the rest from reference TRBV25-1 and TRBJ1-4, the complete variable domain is EADIYQTPRYLVIGTGKKITLECSQTMGHDKMYWYQQDPGMELHLIHYSYGVNSTEKGDLSSESTVSRIRTEHFPLTLESARPSHTSQYLCASSEYWTGGNEKLFFGSGTQLSVL.

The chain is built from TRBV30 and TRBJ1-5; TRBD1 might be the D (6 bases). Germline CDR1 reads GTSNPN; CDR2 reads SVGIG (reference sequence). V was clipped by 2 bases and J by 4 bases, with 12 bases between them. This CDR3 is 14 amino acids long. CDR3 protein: CAWSRDMGNQPQHF. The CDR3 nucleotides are TGTGCCTGGAGTCGGGACATGGGGAATCAGCCCCAGCATTTT.

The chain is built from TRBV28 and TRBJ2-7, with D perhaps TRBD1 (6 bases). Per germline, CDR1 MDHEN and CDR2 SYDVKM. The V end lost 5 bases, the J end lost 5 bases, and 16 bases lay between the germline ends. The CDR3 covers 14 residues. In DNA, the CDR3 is TGTGCCAGCAGTCTCACAGGGTGGTCGAACGAGCAGTACTTC. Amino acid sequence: CASSLTGWSNEQYF.

The CDR3 sequence: CASSLAVGEQFF. In DNA, the CDR3 is TGTGCCAGCAGTTTAGCCGTAGGTGAGCAGTTCTTC. This chain joins TRBV12-3 or TRBV12-4 and TRBJ2-1; unclear D gene. The CDR3 runs to 12 residues. Trimming stripped 0 bases from V and 9 bases from J, with 6 bases between.

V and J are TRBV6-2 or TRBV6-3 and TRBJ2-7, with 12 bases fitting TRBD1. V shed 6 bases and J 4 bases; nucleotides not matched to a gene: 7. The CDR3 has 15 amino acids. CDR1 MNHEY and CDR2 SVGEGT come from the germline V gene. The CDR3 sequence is CASSGGTGGVYEQYF. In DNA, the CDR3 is TGTGCCAGCAGCGGAGGGACAGGGGGCGTGTACGAGCAGTACTTC.

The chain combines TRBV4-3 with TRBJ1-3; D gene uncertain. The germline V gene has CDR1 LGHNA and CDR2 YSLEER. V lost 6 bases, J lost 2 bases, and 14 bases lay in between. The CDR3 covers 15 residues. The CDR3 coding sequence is TGCGCCAGCAGAAAAGACCTGGCGGCTGGAAACACCATATATTTT. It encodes CASRKDLAAGNTIYF.

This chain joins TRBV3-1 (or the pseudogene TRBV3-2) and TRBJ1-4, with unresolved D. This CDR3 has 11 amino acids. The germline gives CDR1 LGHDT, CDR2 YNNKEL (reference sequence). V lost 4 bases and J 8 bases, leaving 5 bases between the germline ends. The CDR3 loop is CASSPPEKLFF. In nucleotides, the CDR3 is TGTGCCAGCAGCCCCCCCGAAAAACTGTTTTTT.

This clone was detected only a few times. The CDR3 loop is CASSFVGKLEVREKLFF. The CDR3 DNA follows: TGTGCCAGCAGCTTTGTCGGGAAGTTGGAGGTGCGTGAAAAACTGTTTTTT. The V gene is TRBV12-1, the J gene TRBJ1-4. TRBV12-1 is shown as a pseudogene. This CDR3 comprises 17 residues.